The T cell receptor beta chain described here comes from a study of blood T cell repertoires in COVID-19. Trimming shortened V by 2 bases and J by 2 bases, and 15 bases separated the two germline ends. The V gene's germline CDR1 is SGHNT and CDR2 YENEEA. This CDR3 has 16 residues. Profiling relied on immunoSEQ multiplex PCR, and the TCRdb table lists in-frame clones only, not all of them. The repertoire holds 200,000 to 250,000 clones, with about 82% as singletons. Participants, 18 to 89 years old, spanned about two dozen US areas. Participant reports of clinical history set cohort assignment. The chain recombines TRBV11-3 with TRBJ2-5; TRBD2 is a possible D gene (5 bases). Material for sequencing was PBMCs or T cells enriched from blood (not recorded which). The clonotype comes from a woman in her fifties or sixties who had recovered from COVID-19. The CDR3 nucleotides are TGTGCCAGCAGCTTAACCCGACGACGGGATCAAGAGACCCAGTACTTC. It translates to CASSLTRRRDQETQYF.